This T cell receptor beta chain is drawn from a study of T cell responses to AZD1222 COVID-19 vaccine. Study-wide results and caveats: AZD1222 recipients seropositive at baseline numbered only 5 to 7. Spike-specific TCR breadth and depth rose after two AZD1222 doses.

The repertoire was sequenced with immunoSEQ multiplex PCR; TCRdb's copy has only in-frame clones and lacks some. The repertoire holds 150,000 to 190,000 clones, with 87% as singletons. The germline V gene encodes CDR1 MDHEN and CDR2 SYDVKM. With 6 bases removed from V and 0 bases from J, the gap between germline ends came to 14 bases. This CDR3 comprises 16 residues. Details on this clone: Its antigen is unidentified.

The sample here was peripheral blood, taken 28 days after the second AZD1222 dose. This rearrangement joins TRBV28 to TRBJ2-2; D call uncertain. The sequence derives from an adult who received the AZD1222 COVID-19 vaccine. The DNA of the CDR3 is TGTGCCAGCAGGGCAAGCGTACCAGCGAACACCGGGGAGCTGTTTTTT. Translated: CASRASVPANTGELFF. Using reference TRBV28 and TRBJ2-2 for the parts outside the CDR3, the full variable domain is DVKVTQSSRYLVKRTGEKVFLECVQDMDHENMFWYRQDPGLGLRLIYFSYDVKMKEKGDIPEGYSVSREKKERFSLILESASTNQTSMYLCASRASVPANTGELFFGEGSRLTVL.